Listed here is a single TCR beta chain. Clones were sequenced by immunoSEQ multiplex PCR, and TCRdb holds only the in-frame ones, with some missing. The sample lists fewer than 50,000 clones; 65% to 90% were seen once. The record originates from a study of glioma-infiltrating T cells after dendritic cell vaccination. J was trimmed by 7 bases and V by 3 bases; bases with no gene match: 8. The CDR3 covers 14 residues. Per the germline V gene, CDR1 is SGDLS and CDR2 is YYNGEE. This sample comprised blood, obtained before dendritic cell vaccination. The TCR sequence derives from a human donor with glioblastoma. The rearrangement joins TRBV9 to TRBJ2-5; 8 nucleotides match TRBD1. CDR3 in DNA: TGTGCCAGCAGCGAGCAGGGGGCGCTCGGGACCCAGTACTTC. Its protein product is CASSEQGALGTQYF.